This TCR beta chain was profiled in a study of shared clonotypes between healthy human individuals. V was cut by 1 base and J by 5 bases, with 10 bases left in between. This CDR3 contains 14 residues. Looked up from germline, CDR1 is SGHDT and CDR2 is YYEEEE. Genomic DNA belonging to each subset was distributed in equal measure over several immunoSEQ plates. The authors' processing: Filtering of immunoSEQ junctional sequences could not match full-length read filtering. Sequencing used immunoSEQ multiplex PCR; TCRdb keeps in-frame clones, though not all of them. The DNA gave D and trimming, while V, J and clone size come from that table. The sample lists around 1.1 million clones, approximately 78% occurring once.

The clonotype comes from a man between 18 and 29 years old in good health. Some clones in this sample may be carry-over from other donors' samples. The rearrangement uses TRBV5-6 and TRBJ1-5, with D possibly being TRBD1 (5 bases). Input material: memory CD4+ T cells from PBMCs. Subset reported: CD45RA-negative fraction. The CDR3 DNA follows: TGTGCCAGCAGCTTGTTTGGGGGTGATCAGCCCCAGCATTTT. Its translation: CASSLFGGDQPQHF.